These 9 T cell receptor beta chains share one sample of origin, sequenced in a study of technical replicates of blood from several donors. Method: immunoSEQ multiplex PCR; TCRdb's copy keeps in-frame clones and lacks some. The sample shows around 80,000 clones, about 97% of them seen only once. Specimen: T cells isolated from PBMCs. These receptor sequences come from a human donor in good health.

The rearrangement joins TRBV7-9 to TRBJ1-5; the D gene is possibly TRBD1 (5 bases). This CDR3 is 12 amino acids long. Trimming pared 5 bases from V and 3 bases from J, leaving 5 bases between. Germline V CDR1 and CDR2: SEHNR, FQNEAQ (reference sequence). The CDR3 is CASSGHNQPQHF. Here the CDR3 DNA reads TGTGCCAGCAGCGGACACAATCAGCCCCAGCATTTT.

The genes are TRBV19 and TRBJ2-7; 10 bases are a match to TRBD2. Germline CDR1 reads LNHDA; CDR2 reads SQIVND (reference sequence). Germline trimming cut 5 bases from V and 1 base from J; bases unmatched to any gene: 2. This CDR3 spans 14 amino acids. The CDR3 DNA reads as TGTGCCAGTAGTGTACTAGCGGGATCCTACGAGCAGTACTTC. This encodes CASSVLAGSYEQYF.

The CDR3, as DNA: TGTGCCAGCAGTTACTCCCCGGAGGGCCGTAATGAGCAGTTCTTC. This gives the protein CASSYSPEGRNEQFF. The V gene is TRBV6-5, the J gene TRBJ2-1; TRBD2 is a possible D gene (6 bases). The germline V gene has CDR1 MNHEY and CDR2 SVGAGI. The V and J ends lost 0 bases and 7 bases respectively, with 13 bases between them. This CDR3 is built from 15 residues.

CDR3 nucleotide sequence: TGTGCCAGCAGCGTAGGGGAGGGATACTACGAGCAGTACTTC. The encoded protein is CASSVGEGYYEQYF. The chain uses TRBV9 and TRBJ2-7, with 7 bases fitting TRBD2. In germline, CDR1 is SGDLS, CDR2 YYNGEE. The V segment lost 0 bases and the J segment 3 bases; nucleotides outside the gene matches: 3. The CDR3 has 14 residues.

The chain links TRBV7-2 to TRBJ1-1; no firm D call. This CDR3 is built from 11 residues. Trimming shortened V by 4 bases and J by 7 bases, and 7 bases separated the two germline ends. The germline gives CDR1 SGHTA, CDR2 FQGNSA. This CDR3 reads CASSSTREAFF. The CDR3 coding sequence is TGTGCCAGCAGCTCTACGCGTGAAGCTTTCTTT.

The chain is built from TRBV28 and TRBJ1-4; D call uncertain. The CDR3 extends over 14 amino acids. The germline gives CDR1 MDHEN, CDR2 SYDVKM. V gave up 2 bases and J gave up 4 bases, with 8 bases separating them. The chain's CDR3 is CASSLARINEKLFF. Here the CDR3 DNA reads TGTGCCAGCAGTTTAGCGAGAATTAATGAAAAACTGTTTTTT.

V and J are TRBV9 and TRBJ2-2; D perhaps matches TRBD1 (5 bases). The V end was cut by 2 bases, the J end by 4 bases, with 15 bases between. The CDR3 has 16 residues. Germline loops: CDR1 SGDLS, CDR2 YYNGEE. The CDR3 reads CASSVYAAGSTGELFF. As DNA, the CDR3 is TGTGCCAGCAGCGTTTACGCGGCAGGGTCCACCGGGGAGCTGTTTTTT.

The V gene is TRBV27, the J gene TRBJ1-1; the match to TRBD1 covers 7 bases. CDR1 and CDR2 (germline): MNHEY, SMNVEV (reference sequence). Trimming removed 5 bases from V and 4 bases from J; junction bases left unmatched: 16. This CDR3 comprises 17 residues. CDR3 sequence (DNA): TGTGCCAGCAGTAGCAGGGGGAACTTCTTAAGAGGCACTGAAGCTTTCTTT. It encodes CASSSRGNFLRGTEAFF.

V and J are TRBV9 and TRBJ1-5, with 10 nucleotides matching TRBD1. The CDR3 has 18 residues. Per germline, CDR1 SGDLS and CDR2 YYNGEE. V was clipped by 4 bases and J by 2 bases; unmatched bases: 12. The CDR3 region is CASSTYPRDRGGNQPQHF. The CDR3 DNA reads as TGTGCCAGCAGCACTTACCCGCGGGACAGGGGCGGCAATCAGCCCCAGCATTTT.